This record covers a single TCR beta chain. As processed by the authors: Amplification with reference gene primers provided the estimates of nucleated cell counts. Assay: immunoSEQ multiplex PCR; the TCRdb copy retains only in-frame clones and omits some. The V and J calls and clone size come from that table; D and trimming were worked out from the DNA. The sample comprises 120,000 to 150,000 clones, roughly 80% of which are singletons, and roughly 4.5% rests with the top ten. The data stem from a study of blood T cell repertoires in COVID-19. Study-level background: Samples representing acute and convalescent COVID-19 were sourced from the United States, Italy and Spain. PBMCs, B-cell-depleted T cells, or T cells provided the cDNA or gDNA that made up the material.

The CDR3 loop spans 15 amino acids. V lost 3 bases to trimming and J lost 0 bases; unmatched junction nucleotides: 0. The V gene's germline CDR1 is SGHTA and CDR2 FQGNSA. Material for sequencing was peripheral blood. The chain joins TRBV7-2 to TRBJ2-2; 8 nucleotides line up with TRBD2. The clonotype originates from a human donor in a cohort sampled during active COVID-19. The CDR3 spells CASSFSGANTGELFF. The DNA for the CDR3 is TGTGCCAGCAGCTTTAGCGGGGCGAACACCGGGGAGCTGTTTTTT.